The sequence of this T cell receptor beta chain was determined in a study of T cell clonotyping in hematopoietic cell transplantation. As to time point: recipient sample about 28 days before transplant, after cytoreduction. This CDR3 region has 15 residues. Germline V gene sequence: CDR1 MNHEY, CDR2 SVGAGI. The V gene lost 6 bases and the J gene lost 2 bases, with 17 bases spanning the gap. TCRdb's table, derived via immunoSEQ multiplex PCR, lists solely in-frame clones and lacks some. The repertoire consists of approximately 18,000 clones, with approximately 77% occurring once and the leading ten covering around 17%.

This specimen consisted of peripheral blood mononuclear cells, obtained before stem cell transplant. The chain joins TRBV6-5 to TRBJ2-7; TRBD1 is a possible D gene (6 bases). This TCR was recovered from a man in his sixties with acute myeloid leukemia. Some clones in this sample may be carry-over from other donors' samples. CDR3 region: CASSLDRTPTYEQYF. In DNA, the CDR3 is TGTGCCAGCAGCTTAGACAGGACTCCTACCTACGAGCAGTACTTC.